This TCR beta chain was found in a study of graft-versus-host responses after intestinal transplantation (dated by TCRdb to the early 2020s). Context from the whole study: The transplants that recipients received were multivisceral, liver-intestinal, or isolated intestinal. Every recipient was given anti-thymocyte globulin induction, followed by roughly 3 years of maintenance tacrolimus and steroids. After intestinal transplantation, graft-versus-host and host-versus-graft alloreactive T cell clones were followed in the graft, circulation and bone marrow using bulk TCR-beta CDR3 sequencing. Alloreactive clones were identified by sequencing pre-transplant mixed lymphocyte reaction products and comparing these products with unstimulated pre-transplant donor and recipient T cells. The cohort enrolled around 23 intestinal transplant recipients including one retransplant, and a few patients lacking pretransplant specimens were excluded. Donor T cell macrochimerism was defined as a peak of at least 4% donor T cells among recipient peripheral blood mononuclear cells. Rather than being sequenced by the commercial service, samples from a few later patients were sequenced in-house on an Illumina MiSeq and processed with MiXCR.

Libraries were made using the immunoSEQ multiplex PCR assay. For most patients, high-throughput TCR-beta CDR3 sequencing of genomic DNA was performed by Adaptive Biotechnologies. The authors' analysis ran thus. Adaptive's ImmunoSEQ software was the source of the TCR sequencing data for 15 to 20 patients, while a few other patients were processed with MiXCR and VDJtools. CDR3 nucleotide sequences shared between donor and recipient were removed because the origin of such sequences could not be assigned. To count as alloreactive, a clone needed at least 2-fold expansion over unstimulated cells and a minimum CFSE-low frequency of 0.002% (template counts) or 0.001% (read counts). Clones detected in sequenced pre-transplant spleen, lymph node, or MLR CFSE-low populations of the donor or recipient were defined as mappable. Cumulative frequency of alloreactive clones was calculated as a percentage of all sequences weighted by copy number. The immuneACCESS repertoire file appears here via TCRdb, limited to in-frame rearrangements. These files lack a portion of the clones; in checked studies, under half of the deficit traces to unresolved V genes, and the cause of the others is not known. Clonal size and the V and J genes are those of that table, whereas D and trimming came from the DNA. Present in this sample are tens of thousands of clones, approximately 90% of which were seen just once. The biggest ten clones account for less than 2% of the sample.

The CDR3 runs 16 residues from the cysteine to the phenylalanine. Only the CDR3 region is kept as DNA, spanning 48 bases read in frame from base 1. Germline trimming: 5 bases from V, 6 bases from J; junction bases outside gene matches: 12. The germline V gene (reference sequence) gives CDR1 as LNHDA and CDR2 as SQIVND. Summary of the overall study and its limitations: Conclusions were limited by the relatively low number and heterogeneity of intestinal transplant patients. GvH clones were detected in recipient bone marrow, and some appeared earlier in ileal mucosa or blood, consistent with an intestinal mucosal origin. High GvH to HvG T cell clonal ratios were observed in the allografts of patients with donor T cell macrochimerism. Early after transplant, peak levels of circulating GvH clones were associated with declines in HvG clones.

In the first month after transplant, blood samples were collected up to 4 times, and after that at least monthly when available. Notes on this clone: Which antigen it targets is not known. Base qualities are not provided; no much larger clone lies one nucleotide away.

The sequences come from PBMCs, collected 26 days after transplant. This sequence uses TRBV19 and TRBJ2-1, with 8 junctional bases fitting TRBD2. The source is a human patient who received an intestinal transplant, so some T cells may come from the graft donor. The DNA is TGTGCCAGTAGTGCCCCCGGGACTAGTCCGGGCAATGAGCAGTTCTTC. Translated, this gives CASSAPGTSPGNEQFF.